The present T cell receptor beta chain was sequenced within a study of cytomegalovirus exposure and HLA in healthy donors. J was trimmed by 2 bases and V by 2 bases; bases with no gene match: 1. The CDR3 covers 15 residues. Germline CDR1 is MNHEY and CDR2 is SVGAGI. Points on this clone: Other DNA sequences in the same sample also yield this CDR3.

This PCR relied on a set of 60 Vbeta primers and 13 Jbeta primers. The assay was immunoSEQ multiplex PCR, and TCRdb's table has in-frame clones only and misses some. The data hold over 150,000 clones, with 79% observed a single time. This chain connects TRBV6-5 to TRBJ1-2, with 11 bases aligning to TRBD1. The receptor was derived from a girl between 10 and 17 years old in good health and CMV-seropositive. Sequencing was carried out using PBMCs. CDR3 DNA: TGTGCCAGCAGTTACGGGACAGGGGGGAACTATGGCTACACCTTC. It encodes CASSYGTGGNYGYTF.